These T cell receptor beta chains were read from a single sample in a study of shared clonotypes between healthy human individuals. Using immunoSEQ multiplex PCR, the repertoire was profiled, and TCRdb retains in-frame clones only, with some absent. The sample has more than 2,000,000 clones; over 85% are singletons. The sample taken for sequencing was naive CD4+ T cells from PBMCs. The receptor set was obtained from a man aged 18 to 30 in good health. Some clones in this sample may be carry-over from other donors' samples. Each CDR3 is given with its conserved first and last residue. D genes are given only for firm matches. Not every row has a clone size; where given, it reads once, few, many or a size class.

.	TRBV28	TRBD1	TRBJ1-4	TGTGCCAGCAGTTTAAGACAGGGGCAGGGGGAAAAACTGTTTTTT	CASSLRQGQGEKLFF
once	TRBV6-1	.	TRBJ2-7	TGTGCCAGCCGGACATTCTACGAGCAGTACTTC	CASRTFYEQYF
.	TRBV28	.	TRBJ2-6	TGTGCCAGCAGTTTTGTCCCGGGAGTGGACTCTGGGGCCAACGTCCTGACTTTC	CASSFVPGVDSGANVLTF
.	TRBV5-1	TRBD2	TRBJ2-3	TGCGCCAGCAGCGGGAGGGAGGTCACAGATACGCAGTATTTT	CASSGREVTDTQYF
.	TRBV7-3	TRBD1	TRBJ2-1	TGTGCCAGCAGCTCCGGGACAGGGCAATACAATGAGCAGTTCTTC	CASSSGTGQYNEQFF
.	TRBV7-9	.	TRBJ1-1	TGTGCCAGCAGCCTAGAGACAGGTAACACTGAAGCTTTCTTT	CASSLETGNTEAFF
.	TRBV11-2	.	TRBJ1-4	TGTGCCAGCAGCTCGTACACCGGTCGCCCCTATAATGAAAAACTGTTTTTT	CASSSYTGRPYNEKLFF
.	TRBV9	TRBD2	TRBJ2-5	TGCGCCAGCAGCGTTGGCGGGAGTTTGGGACAAGAGACCCAGTACTTC	CASSVGGSLGQETQYF
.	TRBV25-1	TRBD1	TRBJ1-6	TGTGCCAGCAGTGGAGGGCAGGGGGCCCGAAATTCACCCCTCCACTTT	CASSGGQGARNSPLHF
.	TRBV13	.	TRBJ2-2	TGTGCCAGCAGCTTATCTGCGGTCACCGCGAACACCGGGGAGCTGTTTTTT	CASSLSAVTANTGELFF